Presented here are 11 T cell receptor beta chains from one specimen sequenced in a study of radiotherapy plus CTLA-4 blockade in lung cancer. Profiling relied on immunoSEQ multiplex PCR, and the TCRdb table lists in-frame clones only, not all of them. The data show more than 90,000 clones, about four fifths seen once. Material: peripheral blood, obtained from a patient treated with radiotherapy plus ipilimumab. Receptors originate from a human donor with non-small cell lung cancer that progressed on radiotherapy plus ipilimumab.

The chain joins TRBV4-1 to TRBJ2-2, with 7 bases matching TRBD1. The CDR3 consists of 14 residues. Germline V gives CDR1 MGHRA, CDR2 YSYEKL. V gave up 3 bases and J gave up 7 bases; unmatched junction bases: 5. The CDR3 here is CASSQIGGGGELFF. CDR3 DNA: TGCGCCAGCAGCCAGATAGGGGGCGGCGGGGAGCTGTTTTTT.

V usage is TRBV9 and J usage is TRBJ2-1, with 14 bases fitting TRBD2. J lost 3 bases, V lost 3 bases, and 2 bases had no gene match. This CDR3 is 16 amino acids long. CDR1 is SGDLS, CDR2 YYNGEE, per germline. Here the CDR3 reads CASSAGTSGSYNEQFF. For the CDR3, the DNA is TGTGCCAGCAGCGCCGGGACTAGCGGGAGCTACAATGAGCAGTTCTTC.

The CDR3 region is CASSFGQGGTGELFF. The CDR3 DNA is TGTGCCAGCAGTTTCGGACAGGGCGGCACCGGGGAGCTGTTTTTT. This chain uses TRBV6-5 with TRBJ2-2, with TRBD1 identical over 8 bases. The germline V gene has CDR1 MNHEY and CDR2 SVGAGI. The CDR3 consists of 15 residues. V trimming: 4 bases; J trimming: 4 bases; junction bases outside the gene matches: 5.

The chain uses TRBV18 and TRBJ2-3; 10 bases are shared with TRBD1. Germline V CDR1 and CDR2: KGHSH, LQKENI. This CDR3 region has 16 residues. V trimming: 3 bases; J trimming: 1 base; junction bases outside the gene matches: 4. The chain's CDR3 is CASSPVGTGGTDTQYF. DNA of the CDR3: TGTGCCAGCTCACCGGTCGGGACAGGGGGCACAGATACGCAGTATTTT.

The chain combines TRBV2 with TRBJ2-7; 14 bases match TRBD2. In germline, CDR1 is SNHLY, CDR2 FYNNEI. The CDR3 sequence is 15 residues long. V trimming: 6 bases; J trimming: 9 bases; junction bases outside the gene matches: 10. This CDR3 reads CASSPPGLAGVGQYV. The CDR3 DNA sequence: TGTGCCAGCAGCCCTCCGGGACTAGCGGGAGTGGGGCAGTACGTC.

This clone is a singleton in its sample. The J gene is TRBJ2-7, the V gene TRBV27, with a weak D call TRBD1 (6 bases). This CDR3 region has 14 residues. CDR1 and CDR2 (germline): MNHEY, SMNVEV (reference sequence). V shed 2 bases and J shed 3 bases, with 11 bases lying between them. The CDR3 protein is CASSLKGGFYEQYF. CDR3 nucleotide sequence: TGTGCCAGCAGTTTAAAAGGGGGATTCTACGAGCAGTACTTC.

This CDR3 reads CASSLVVAGGLPYNEQFF. CDR3 in DNA: TGTGCCAGCAGCTTGGTCGTAGCGGGAGGGCTGCCCTACAATGAGCAGTTCTTC. The gene calls are TRBV5-6 and TRBJ2-1; TRBD2 matches at 11 bases. With V trimmed by 0 bases and J by 2 bases, 7 bases remained unmatched. CDR3 length equals 18 residues. Germline CDR1 reads SGHDT; CDR2 reads YYEEEE. The whole variable domain, remainder taken from reference TRBV5-6 and TRBJ2-1, is DAGVTQSPTHLIKTRGQQVTLRCSPKSGHDTVSWYQQALGQGPQFIFQYYEEEERQRGNFPDRFSGHQFPNYSSELNVNALLLGDSALYLCASSLVVAGGLPYNEQFFGPGTRLTVL.

The chain combines TRBV28 with TRBJ2-1; 7 bases fit TRBD2. The CDR3 extends over 16 amino acids. Per germline, CDR1 MDHEN and CDR2 SYDVKM. Trimming at V came to 1 base and at J to 4 bases, leaving 7 bases not matched to a gene. The chain's CDR3 is CASSLFTLAAYNEQFF. CDR3 sequence (DNA): TGTGCCAGCAGTTTATTTACCCTAGCGGCTTACAATGAGCAGTTCTTC.

The gene calls are TRBV6-4 and TRBJ2-6; 10 nucleotides line up with TRBD2. The J segment lost 0 bases and the V segment lost 6 bases, leaving 5 bases of the junction unmatched. CDR3 length equals 17 residues. Germline V CDR1 and CDR2: MRHNA, SNTAGT. This CDR3 is CASRASGGASGANVLTF. The CDR3 region has the DNA TGTGCCAGCAGAGCTAGCGGGGGTGCCTCTGGGGCCAACGTCCTGACTTTC.

The V gene is TRBV15, the J gene TRBJ2-7; D perhaps matches TRBD1 (6 bases). CDR1 and CDR2 (germline): LNHNV, YYDKDF (reference sequence). The CDR3 runs 15 residues. The ends were cut back, 0 bases at V and 0 bases at J, with 9 bases in the middle. In nucleotides, the CDR3 is TGTGCCACCAGCAGAGACCGGGACAACTCCTACGAGCAGTACTTC. Residues: CATSRDRDNSYEQYF.

This rearrangement joins TRBV7-9 to TRBJ2-1; 14 bases line up with TRBD2. The CDR3 is made up of 17 amino acids. The V gene end was trimmed by 3 bases and the J gene end by 7 bases; junction bases not matched to a gene: 8. Per germline, CDR1 SEHNR and CDR2 FQNEAQ (reference sequence). The CDR3 sequence: CASSFGTSGRGGNEQFF. In DNA, the CDR3 is TGTGCCAGCAGCTTCGGGACTAGCGGGAGAGGTGGGAATGAGCAGTTCTTC.